One and the same sample provided the 15 T cell receptor beta chains below, sequenced in a study of naive and memory T cell subsets. An equimolar mix of two oligonucleotides served as the beta constant-region primer for TRBC1 and TRBC2. TCRdb used MiXCR to reprocess the UMI-ligation and nested PCR reads, holding one entry per CDR3 protein. The sample contains over 75,000 distinct CDR3 sequences, 10% to 15% of which appear only once. Sample: central memory CD4+ T cells from blood. The receptor set was obtained from a human donor in good health.

The sample holds many counts of this clonotype. The V gene is TRBV6-6, the J gene TRBJ2-6, with D uncertain. Germline loops: CDR1 MNHNY, CDR2 SVGAGI (reference sequence). The CDR3 is 14 residues long. Trimming cost V 6 bases and J 4 bases, with 10 bases left between them. CDR3 DNA sequence: TGTGCCAGCAGGGACCCAGGAGGGGCCAACGTCCTGACTTTC. It encodes CASRDPGGANVLTF.

Many counts were recorded for this clonotype. The J gene is TRBJ2-1, the V gene TRBV7-2; weak D call: TRBD1 (5 bases). The ends were cut back, 0 bases at V and 7 bases at J, with 7 bases in the middle. The CDR3 is made up of 13 amino acids. Per germline, CDR1 SGHTA and CDR2 FQGNSA. This CDR3 reads CASSLAQGNEQFF. DNA of the CDR3: TGTGCCAGCAGCTTAGCGCAGGGTAATGAGCAGTTCTTC.

This clonotype came up many times. The CDR3 coding sequence is TGTGCCAGCAGTAGGGGAGCCGTGACACAATCCTACGAGCAGTACTTC. This encodes CASSRGAVTQSYEQYF. The gene calls are TRBV6-5 and TRBJ2-7; D might be TRBD1 or TRBD2, each matching 5 bases. This CDR3 is built from 16 residues. V shed 5 bases and J shed 1 base, with 18 bases lying between them. Looked up from germline, CDR1 is MNHEY and CDR2 is SVGAGI.

A few counts support this clonotype. The rearrangement joins TRBV20-1 to TRBJ1-6; possibly TRBD1 for D (5 bases). Per germline, CDR1 DFQATT and CDR2 SNEGSKA (reference sequence). The CDR3 covers 15 residues. V gave up 6 bases and J gave up 7 bases, with 19 bases separating them. This CDR3 reads CSAGQGSVLNSPLHF. Written as DNA, the CDR3 is TGCAGTGCGGGGCAAGGCAGTGTTTTGAATTCACCCCTCCACTTT.

Relative to its sample, this clonotype is medium-sized (0.01 to 0.1%). V usage is TRBV5-4 and J usage is TRBJ2-3; 7 nucleotides align to TRBD2. The CDR3 has 14 residues. Germline CDR1 is SGHNT and CDR2 is YYREEE (reference sequence). V trimming: 0 bases; J trimming: 4 bases; junction bases outside the gene matches: 2. The CDR3 loop is CASSLAGRSDTQYF. CDR3 DNA sequence: TGTGCCAGCAGCTTGGCCGGGAGGTCAGATACGCAGTATTTT.

This clonotype was seen a handful of times. This chain links TRBV28 with TRBJ2-3; D may be TRBD2 (6 bases). V was shortened by 4 bases and J by 2 bases, with 13 bases between the two germline ends. The CDR3 covers 15 residues. CDR1 and CDR2 from the germline V gene are MDHEN and SYDVKM. As DNA, the CDR3 is TGTGCCAGCAGTTCTCCGGGACTGCTCACAGATACGCAGTATTTT. Amino acid sequence: CASSSPGLLTDTQYF.

The chain is built from TRBV24-1 and TRBJ1-5; D is undetermined. CDR1 KGHDR and CDR2 SFDVKD come from the germline V gene. V was pared by 3 bases and J by 0 bases, with 11 bases between. The CDR3 has 16 residues. CDR3 in DNA: TGTGCCACCAGTGATGGCGGATCCTATAGCAATCAGCCCCAGCATTTT. This sequence encodes CATSDGGSYSNQPQHF.

This clonotype was seen ten or more times. The chain employs TRBV7-3 and TRBJ2-6, with no clear D. V lost 1 base, J lost 4 bases, and 5 bases lay in between. CDR3 size: 14 residues. Germline CDR1 is SGHTA and CDR2 is FQGTGA. CDR3 nucleotide sequence: TGTGCCAGCAGCTTAAGGCCGGGGGCCAACGTCCTGACTTTC. It is translated as CASSLRPGANVLTF.

There are many counts of this clonotype. The V and J genes are TRBV19 and TRBJ2-7; 13 bases fit TRBD2. Germline CDR1 LNHDA, CDR2 SQIVND (reference sequence). Unmatched junction bases numbered 6, after V lost 2 bases and J lost 5 bases. The CDR3 extends over 16 amino acids. CDR3 DNA: TGTGCCAGTAGTATATCAGGACTAGCGGGAGTGAACGAGCAGTACTTC. This translates into CASSISGLAGVNEQYF.

The V and J genes are TRBV7-3 and TRBJ2-7; D is tentatively TRBD1 or TRBD2 (5 bases each). The CDR3 length is 15 residues. The V end lost 4 bases, the J end lost 4 bases, and 17 bases lay between the germline ends. Per germline, CDR1 SGHTA and CDR2 FQGTGA. Written as DNA, the CDR3 is TGTGCCAGCAGCTCCCACCGGGACGCTGGTTACGAGCAGTACTTC. Its translation: CASSSHRDAGYEQYF.

This clonotype was seen repeatedly, ten times or more. This rearrangement joins TRBV18 to TRBJ2-7; unclear D gene. The ends were cut back, 4 bases at V and 4 bases at J, with 14 bases in the middle. This CDR3 is built from 14 residues. Germline-derived CDR1 and CDR2 are KGHSH and LQKENI. The CDR3, as DNA: TGTGCCAGCTCACTCTTCCCGAACCCGTACGAGCAGTACTTC. Protein sequence: CASSLFPNPYEQYF.

V gene TRBV2 combines with J gene TRBJ2-7; TRBD1 aligns across 7 bases. This CDR3 is built from 14 residues. The V gene end was trimmed by 6 bases and the J gene end by 0 bases; junction bases not matched to a gene: 5. Germline V gene lookup returns CDR1 SNHLY and CDR2 FYNNEI. CDR3 residues: CASRGDSISYEQYF. DNA of the CDR3: TGTGCCAGCAGGGGGGACAGTATCTCCTACGAGCAGTACTTC.

The chain uses TRBV29-1 and TRBJ1-1; 7 bases line up with TRBD1. Germline loops: CDR1 SQVTM, CDR2 ANQGSEA. The CDR3 is 13 amino acids. V lost 6 bases to trimming and J lost 0 bases; unmatched junction nucleotides: 4. For the CDR3, the DNA is TGCAGCGTGGGACAGCTCATGAACACTGAAGCTTTCTTT. Amino acid sequence: CSVGQLMNTEAFF.

This clonotype came up many times. The chain recombines TRBV4-1 with TRBJ2-1; no clear D gene. The germline gives CDR1 MGHRA, CDR2 YSYEKL. V lost 1 base to trimming and J lost 11 bases, with 6 bases between them. The CDR3 runs to 11 residues. CDR3: CASSQAYQQFF. CDR3 nucleotides: TGCGCCAGCAGCCAAGCCTACCAGCAGTTCTTC.

This clonotype turned up a few times. The chain uses TRBV12-3 or TRBV12-4 and TRBJ2-6; D perhaps matches TRBD1 (6 bases). V was cut by 6 bases and J by 1 base, with 22 bases left in between. The CDR3 is made up of 19 amino acids. The CDR3 reads CASRLNTGFQWSGANVLTF. CDR3 nucleotides: TGTGCCAGCAGACTAAATACAGGGTTTCAGTGGTCTGGGGCCAACGTCCTGACTTTC.